Presented here are 32 T cell receptor beta chains from one specimen sequenced in a study of blood T cell repertoires in COVID-19. Some clones are missing from TCRdb's copy, which holds only in-frame ones; the method was immunoSEQ multiplex PCR. The repertoire holds around 250,000 clones, approximately 85% seen once, with 1.5% to 2% in the top ten. The sequenced sample was PBMCs or T cells enriched from blood (not recorded which). The receptors shown here come from a woman between 45 and 65 years old who had recovered from COVID-19.

This clone has only one observation. The genes are TRBV6-5 and TRBJ2-1; 12 bases are shared with TRBD2. Germline assignment: CDR1 MNHEY and CDR2 SVGAGI. The junction had 3 bases not matched to a gene; V was cut back by 5 bases and J by 10 bases. This CDR3 has 13 residues. CDR3 DNA: TGTGCCAGCAGTACCGGACTAGCGGGAGAGCAGTTCTTC. It codes for CASSTGLAGEQFF.

The chain recombines TRBV4-2 with TRBJ2-3, with 13 bases matching TRBD2. The CDR3 covers 15 residues. Germline CDR1 reads LGHNA; CDR2 reads YNFKEQ. V gave up 7 bases and J gave up 7 bases; unmatched junction bases: 8. CDR3 residues: CASTWTSGSGNTQYF. The CDR3 DNA follows: TGTGCCAGCACCTGGACTAGCGGGAGTGGGAATACGCAGTATTTT.

This chain links TRBV29-1 with TRBJ1-2, with 8 bases that match TRBD1. Germline-derived CDR1 and CDR2 are SQVTM and ANQGSEA. V shed 5 bases and J 8 bases; nucleotides not matched to a gene: 7. CDR3 length equals 12 residues. The CDR3 region is CSVLTGGWGYTF. The CDR3 DNA reads as TGCAGCGTTCTTACAGGGGGTTGGGGCTACACCTTC.

The V and J genes are TRBV7-8 and TRBJ1-4; 8 nucleotides agree with TRBD1. Germline V lookup: CDR1 SGHVS, CDR2 FQNEAQ. Trimming removed 1 base from V and 10 bases from J; junction bases left unmatched: 11. The CDR3 totals 16 residues. Written as DNA, the CDR3 is TGTGCCAGCAGCTTAGTTGGACAGGGACAAGGAGGAAAACTGTTTTTT. Its protein is CASSLVGQGQGGKLFF.

The chain is built from TRBV5-4 and TRBJ1-3; D may be TRBD1 (5 bases). Germline V gene lookup returns CDR1 SGHNT and CDR2 YYREEE (reference sequence). Trimming pared 4 bases from V and 0 bases from J, leaving 11 bases between. The length of the CDR3 is 15 residues. The CDR3 DNA sequence: TGTGCCAGCAGCGGACAATTAAGCTCTGGAAACACCATATATTTT. As protein: CASSGQLSSGNTIYF.

The table lists this clone with a few counts. The V and J genes are TRBV5-1 and TRBJ1-1; D may be TRBD1 (5 bases). CDR1 is SGHRS and CDR2 is YFSETQ in the germline V gene. With 4 bases removed from V and 1 base from J, the gap between germline ends came to 11 bases. The length of the CDR3 is 14 residues. Here the CDR3 reads CASSASRENTEAFF. The CDR3 DNA follows: TGCGCCAGCAGCGCATCCAGGGAGAACACTGAAGCTTTCTTT.

The V gene is TRBV12-5, the J gene TRBJ2-1; perhaps TRBD2 as D (5 bases). V was cut by 1 base and J by 6 bases, with 10 bases left in between. Germline CDR1 is LGHNT and CDR2 is FRNRAP. The CDR3 consists of 14 residues. CDR3 sequence reads: CASGLASDSNEQFF. The DNA of the CDR3 is TGTGCTAGTGGTTTGGCCTCGGACTCCAATGAGCAGTTCTTC.

The chain has TRBV24-1 and TRBJ2-2; possible D gene TRBD1, 5 bases. Germline loops: CDR1 KGHDR, CDR2 SFDVKD. V lost 7 bases, J lost 3 bases, and 11 bases lay in between. This CDR3 is 14 amino acids long. The CDR3 DNA reads TGTGCCACCAGAGGATCCAGGGACACCGGGGAGCTGTTTTTT. Residues: CATRGSRDTGELFF.

This sequence joins TRBV7-8 and TRBJ1-4; 12 bases map to TRBD1. This CDR3 has 18 residues. Germline CDR1 reads SGHVS; CDR2 reads FQNEAQ. Trimming took 1 base from V and 8 from J; bases not matched to a gene: 11. In nucleotides, the CDR3 is TGTGCCAGCAGCTTAGGGCCGGGACAGGGGGCGTTTAGAGAAAAACTGTTTTTT. As protein: CASSLGPGQGAFREKLFF.

This clone has more than one count but fewer than ten. CDR3 sequence reads: CASAGTGYTGELFF. Here the CDR3 DNA reads TGTGCCTCCGCCGGGACAGGTTACACCGGGGAGCTGTTTTTT. The gene calls are TRBV28 and TRBJ2-2, with 8 bases identical to TRBD1. This CDR3 comprises 14 residues. V trimming: 11 bases; J trimming: 3 bases; junction bases outside the gene matches: 8. Germline V CDR1 and CDR2: MDHEN, SYDVKM.

V usage is TRBV7-3 and J usage is TRBJ2-3; TRBD2 matches 10 bases. CDR1 and CDR2 (germline): SGHTA, FQGTGA. The CDR3 is 16 residues long. V gave up 0 bases and J gave up 5 bases; unmatched junction bases: 5. The CDR3 loop is CASSLTEREGLDTQYF. The CDR3 DNA is TGTGCCAGCAGCTTAACGGAGCGGGAGGGCCTAGATACGCAGTATTTT.

The gene calls are TRBV9 and TRBJ1-6; D may be TRBD1 (6 bases). The germline V and J ends were trimmed by 0 bases and 7 bases, with 14 bases remaining between them. The CDR3 extends over 16 amino acids. The germline V gene has CDR1 SGDLS and CDR2 YYNGEE. DNA for the CDR3: TGTGCCAGCAGCGTAGCTGGCACAGGGTTGAATTCACCCCTCCACTTT. Protein: CASSVAGTGLNSPLHF.

This chain links TRBV5-1 with TRBJ2-7; TRBD2 agrees at 14 bases. The CDR3 extends over 17 amino acids. Unmatched junction bases numbered 8, after V lost 1 base and J lost 5 bases. Germline assignment: CDR1 SGHRS and CDR2 YFSETQ. CDR3 nucleotide sequence: TGCGCCAGCAGCTTGTACCGACTAGCGGGAGGGTCCCACGAGCAGTACTTC. It specifies CASSLYRLAGGSHEQYF.

J is TRBJ2-1 and V is TRBV29-1; 9 nucleotides match TRBD1. From germline, CDR1 is SQVTM and CDR2 ANQGSEA. J was trimmed by 2 bases and V by 6 bases; bases with no gene match: 5. This CDR3 contains 14 residues. CDR3 nucleotides: TGCAGCGTCGGACAGGGGTTTGCCTACAATGAGCAGTTCTTC. Its protein product is CSVGQGFAYNEQFF.

V usage is TRBV18 and J usage is TRBJ1-5, with TRBD1 matching over 8 bases. Germline trimming cut 5 bases from V and 5 bases from J; bases unmatched to any gene: 8. The CDR3 length is 15 residues. Germline V gene sequence: CDR1 KGHSH, CDR2 LQKENI. CDR3 sequence reads: CASSIGQGVHQPQHF. The CDR3, as DNA: TGTGCCAGCTCAATTGGACAGGGTGTCCATCAGCCCCAGCATTTT. Full variable domain (remainder filled in from reference TRBV18 and TRBJ1-5): NAGVMQNPRHLVRRRGQEARLRCSPMKGHSHVYWYRQLPEEGLKFMVYLQKENIIDESGMPKERFSAEFPKEGPSILRIQQVVRGDSAAYFCASSIGQGVHQPQHFGDGTRLSIL.

The rearrangement uses TRBV4-1 and TRBJ1-3; TRBD1 matches 9 bases. CDR3 length: 16 residues. Germline assignment: CDR1 MGHRA and CDR2 YSYEKL. Losses at the gene ends were 5 bases for V and 0 bases for J; bases not matched to a gene: 5. The CDR3 here is CASSYRGHDSGNTIYF. The CDR3 coding sequence is TGCGCCAGCAGCTACAGGGGGCACGACTCTGGAAACACCATATATTTT.

This sequence joins TRBV6-5 and TRBJ2-1; 8 positions agree with TRBD2. Germline assignment: CDR1 MNHEY and CDR2 SVGAGI. Losses at the gene ends were 0 bases for V and 4 bases for J; bases not matched to a gene: 5. The CDR3 runs to 16 residues. The CDR3 here is CASSYSWAGGYNEQFF. The CDR3 nucleotides are TGTGCCAGCAGTTACTCGTGGGCGGGAGGATACAATGAGCAGTTCTTC.

The chain uses TRBV11-2 and TRBJ2-1, with D possibly matching TRBD1 (6 bases). Trimming shortened V by 5 bases and J by 7 bases, and 12 bases separated the two germline ends. Germline CDR1 reads SGHAT; CDR2 reads FQNNGV. This CDR3 is built from 13 residues. CDR3 DNA: TGTGCCAGCAGCCCCGCTAGGGGGAATGAGCAGTTCTTC. It codes for CASSPARGNEQFF.

V and J are TRBV10-3 and TRBJ1-1; weak D call: TRBD1 (6 bases). Germline values: CDR1 ENHRY, CDR2 SYGVKD. The CDR3 is 14 amino acids. The germline V and J ends were trimmed by 7 bases and 3 bases, with 15 bases remaining between them. CDR3 residues: CAIIKDRSDTEAFF. Written as DNA, the CDR3 is TGTGCCATCATTAAAGACAGGTCGGACACTGAAGCTTTCTTT.

This clone was counted once. This sequence joins TRBV6-5 and TRBJ2-7, with D maybe TRBD1 (6 bases). The V end lost 3 bases, the J end lost 1 base, and 13 bases lay between the germline ends. CDR1 MNHEY and CDR2 SVGAGI come from the germline V gene. This CDR3 region has 15 residues. The DNA of the CDR3 is TGTGCCAGCAGTTATTTGTCAGGGGTGTCCTACGAGCAGTACTTC. Encoded protein: CASSYLSGVSYEQYF.

J is TRBJ1-5 and V is TRBV10-3; 8 bases are a match to TRBD1. V gave up 7 bases and J gave up 3 bases; unmatched junction bases: 2. There are 13 residues in the CDR3. In germline, CDR1 is ENHRY, CDR2 SYGVKD. CDR3: CAITGGYNQPQHF. As DNA, the CDR3 is TGTGCCATCACAGGGGGCTACAATCAGCCCCAGCATTTT.

The CDR3 sequence: CASSTSQGANYGYTF. CDR3 DNA sequence: TGTGCCAGCAGCACCTCACAGGGGGCTAACTATGGCTACACCTTC. The chain combines TRBV4-2 with TRBJ1-2; the match to TRBD1 covers 8 bases. This CDR3 has 15 residues. CDR1 and CDR2 from the germline V gene are LGHNA and YNFKEQ. The V gene end was trimmed by 5 bases and the J gene end by 0 bases; junction bases not matched to a gene: 5.

The genes are TRBV7-9 and TRBJ1-2; 8 nucleotides agree with TRBD1. The V gene end was trimmed by 5 bases and the J gene end by 4 bases; junction bases not matched to a gene: 9. The CDR3 length is 15 residues. Germline V gene data show CDR1 as SEHNR and CDR2 as FQNEAQ (reference sequence). As DNA, the CDR3 is TGTGCCAGCAGCGCACAACTCGGGACAGGCTATGGCTACACCTTC. This sequence encodes CASSAQLGTGYGYTF.

This clone was found a few times. The chain employs TRBV10-3 and TRBJ1-5; D uncertain. Trimming left V 2 bases short and J 4 bases short, with 3 bases between. Per the germline V gene, CDR1 is ENHRY and CDR2 is SYGVKD. CDR3 size: 12 residues. For the CDR3, the DNA is TGTGCCATCAGTGAGCCGAATCAGCCCCAGCATTTT. It is translated as CAISEPNQPQHF.

Comment on this clone: Additional DNA sequences in this sample encode the identical CDR3. The chain joins TRBV2 to TRBJ1-2; D is perhaps TRBD1 (5 bases). Looked up from germline, CDR1 is SNHLY and CDR2 is FYNNEI. Trimming removed 6 bases at V and 6 bases at J, with 14 bases between. The CDR3 consists of 13 residues. DNA of the CDR3: TGTGCCAGCAGGGGGACGGGGGGTAATGGCTACACCTTC. Protein: CASRGTGGNGYTF.

The chain links TRBV24-1 to TRBJ2-2; D is ambiguous. Germline V CDR1 and CDR2: KGHDR, SFDVKD. Trimming cost V 7 bases and J 4 bases, with 9 bases left between them. The CDR3 totals 13 residues. The CDR3 coding sequence is TGTGCCACCAGGTCTGGCGGCACCGGGGAGCTGTTTTTT. It yields the protein CATRSGGTGELFF.

The chain is built from TRBV6-4 and TRBJ2-7; 8 bases map to TRBD1. The junction had 13 bases not matched to a gene; V was cut back by 8 bases and J by 4 bases. The CDR3 sequence is 15 residues long. CDR1 MRHNA and CDR2 SNTAGT come from the germline V gene. The CDR3 loop reads CASAQATGTGYEQYF. The DNA for the CDR3 is TGTGCCAGCGCCCAAGCAACCGGGACAGGTTACGAGCAGTACTTC.

The rearrangement uses TRBV5-1 and TRBJ1-2; TRBD1 matches 8 bases. The germline CDR1 and CDR2 sequences are SGHRS and YFSETQ. The CDR3 covers 15 residues. The J segment lost 5 bases and the V segment lost 0 bases, leaving 6 bases of the junction unmatched. The chain's CDR3 is CASSLVTGARYGYTF. The CDR3 nucleotides read TGCGCCAGCAGCTTGGTGACAGGGGCGAGGTATGGCTACACCTTC.

The rearrangement links TRBV12-3 or TRBV12-4 to TRBJ1-1; maybe TRBD1 (6 bases). V shed 11 bases and J shed 7 bases, with 20 bases lying between them. The CDR3 is made up of 13 amino acids. CDR3 bases: TGTGCCTCGTGGACAGAAGAAACGAATGAAGCTTTCTTT. The encoded protein is CASWTEETNEAFF.

In DNA form, the CDR3 reads TGTGCCAGCTCACCCCCCGGACTAGCGGGAGTTGAGCAGTTCTTC. Its protein is CASSPPGLAGVEQFF. V is TRBV18 and J is TRBJ2-1, with 13 bases identical to TRBD2. This CDR3 comprises 15 residues. From germline, CDR1 is KGHSH and CDR2 LQKENI. The junction had 5 bases not matched to a gene; V was cut back by 3 bases and J by 9 bases.

V gene TRBV7-3 combines with J gene TRBJ1-5; no clear D gene. Trimming took 1 base from V and 6 from J, leaving 19 bases between them. CDR3 size: 17 residues. From germline, CDR1 is SGHTA and CDR2 FQGTGA. CDR3 nucleotide sequence: TGTGCCAGCAGCTTAAATCCTACCGGAGCAGCCGGTCAGCCCCAGCATTTT. Translation: CASSLNPTGAAGQPQHF.

This rearrangement joins TRBV19 to TRBJ2-2, with unresolved D. CDR1 is LNHDA and CDR2 is SQIVND in the germline V gene (reference sequence). V was pared by 3 bases and J by 4 bases, with 12 bases between. There are 15 residues in the CDR3. The CDR3 region has the DNA TGTGCCAGTAGTATTATATCCCACTTCACCGGGGAGCTGTTTTTT. Translated, it gives CASSIISHFTGELFF.